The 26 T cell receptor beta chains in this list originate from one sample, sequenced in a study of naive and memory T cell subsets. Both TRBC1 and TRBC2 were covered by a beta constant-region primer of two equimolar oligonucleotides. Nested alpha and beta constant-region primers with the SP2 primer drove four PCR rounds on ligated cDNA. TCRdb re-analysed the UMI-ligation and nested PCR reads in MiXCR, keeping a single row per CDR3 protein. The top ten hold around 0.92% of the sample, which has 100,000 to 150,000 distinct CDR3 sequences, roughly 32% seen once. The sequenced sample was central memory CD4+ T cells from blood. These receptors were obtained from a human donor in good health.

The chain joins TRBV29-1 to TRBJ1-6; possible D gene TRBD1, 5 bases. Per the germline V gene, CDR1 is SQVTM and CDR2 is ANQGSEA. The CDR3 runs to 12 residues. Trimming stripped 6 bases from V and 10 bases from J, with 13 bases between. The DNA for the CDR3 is TGCAGCGTAGGGGAGGGAACGTCACCCCTCCACTTT. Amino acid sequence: CSVGEGTSPLHF.

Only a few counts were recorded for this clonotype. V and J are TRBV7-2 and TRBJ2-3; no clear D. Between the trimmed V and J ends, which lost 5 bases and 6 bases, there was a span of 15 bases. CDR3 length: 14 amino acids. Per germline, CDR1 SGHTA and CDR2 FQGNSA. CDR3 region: CASSVMQGLDTQYF. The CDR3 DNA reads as TGTGCCAGCAGCGTAATGCAAGGTCTCGATACGCAGTATTTT.

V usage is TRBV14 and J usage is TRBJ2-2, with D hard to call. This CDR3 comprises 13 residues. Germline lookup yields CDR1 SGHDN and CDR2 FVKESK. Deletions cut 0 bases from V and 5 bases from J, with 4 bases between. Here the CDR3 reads CASSQDWTGELFF. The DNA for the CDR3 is TGTGCCAGCAGCCAAGATTGGACCGGGGAGCTGTTTTTT.

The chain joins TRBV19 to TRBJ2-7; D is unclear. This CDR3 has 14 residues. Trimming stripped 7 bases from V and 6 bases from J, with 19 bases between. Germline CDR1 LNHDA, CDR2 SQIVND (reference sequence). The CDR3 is CASTDSPDLGEQYF. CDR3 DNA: TGTGCCAGTACCGACTCCCCAGATTTGGGCGAGCAGTACTTC.

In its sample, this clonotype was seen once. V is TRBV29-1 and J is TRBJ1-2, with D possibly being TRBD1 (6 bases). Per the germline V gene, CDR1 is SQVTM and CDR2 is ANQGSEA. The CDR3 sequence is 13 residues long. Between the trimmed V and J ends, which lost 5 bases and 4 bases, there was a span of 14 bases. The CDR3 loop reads CSVNRVSSYGYTF. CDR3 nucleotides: TGCAGCGTTAACAGGGTTTCTAGCTATGGCTACACCTTC.

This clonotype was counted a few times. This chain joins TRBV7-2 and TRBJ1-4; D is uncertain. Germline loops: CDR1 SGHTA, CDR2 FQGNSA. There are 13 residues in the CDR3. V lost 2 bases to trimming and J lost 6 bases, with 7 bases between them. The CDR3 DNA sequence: TGTGCCAGCAGCTTATTCACCGATGAAAAACTGTTTTTT. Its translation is CASSLFTDEKLFF. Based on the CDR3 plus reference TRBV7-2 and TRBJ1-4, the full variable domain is GAGVSQSPSNKVTEKGKDVELRCDPISGHTALYWYRQSLGQGLEFLIYFQGNSAPDKSGLPSDRFSAERTGGSVSTLTIQRTQQEDSAVYLCASSLFTDEKLFFGSGTQLSVL.

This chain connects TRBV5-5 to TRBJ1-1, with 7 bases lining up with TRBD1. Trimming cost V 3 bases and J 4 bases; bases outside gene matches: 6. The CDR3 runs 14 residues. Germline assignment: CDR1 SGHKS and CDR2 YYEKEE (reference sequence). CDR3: CASSWRQGITEAFF. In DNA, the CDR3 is TGTGCCAGCAGCTGGCGACAGGGAATCACTGAAGCTTTCTTT.

Here the CDR3 reads CASSSHLMGEQYF. The CDR3 DNA reads as TGTGCCAGCAGCTCCCACTTGATGGGCGAGCAGTACTTC. The chain links TRBV3-1 to TRBJ2-7; D ambiguous. From germline, CDR1 is LGHDT and CDR2 YNNKEL (reference sequence). Deletions cut 5 bases from V and 6 bases from J, with 14 bases between. This CDR3 has 13 residues.

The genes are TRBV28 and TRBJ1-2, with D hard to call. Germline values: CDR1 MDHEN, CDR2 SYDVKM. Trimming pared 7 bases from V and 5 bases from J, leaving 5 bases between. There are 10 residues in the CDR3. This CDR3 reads CASKRYGYTF. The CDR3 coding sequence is TGTGCCAGCAAGAGGTATGGCTACACCTTC.

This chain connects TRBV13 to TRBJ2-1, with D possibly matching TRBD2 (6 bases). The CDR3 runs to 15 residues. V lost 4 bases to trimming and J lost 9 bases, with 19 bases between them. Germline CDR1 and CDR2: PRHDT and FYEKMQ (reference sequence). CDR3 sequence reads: CASSSGTLRMIEQFF. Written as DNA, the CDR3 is TGTGCCAGCAGCTCCGGGACTCTCCGGATGATTGAGCAGTTCTTC. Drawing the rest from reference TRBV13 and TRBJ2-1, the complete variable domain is AAGVIQSPRHLIKEKRETATLKCYPIPRHDTVYWYQQGPGQDPQFLISFYEKMQSDKGSIPDRFSAQQFSDYHSELNMSSLELGDSALYFCASSSGTLRMIEQFFGPGTRLTVL.

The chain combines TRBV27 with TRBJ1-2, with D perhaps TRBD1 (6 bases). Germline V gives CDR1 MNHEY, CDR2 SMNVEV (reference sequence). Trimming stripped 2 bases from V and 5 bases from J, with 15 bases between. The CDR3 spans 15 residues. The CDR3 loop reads CASSLGGQSPYGYTF. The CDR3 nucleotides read TGTGCCAGCAGTTTAGGTGGACAGAGTCCTTATGGCTACACCTTC.

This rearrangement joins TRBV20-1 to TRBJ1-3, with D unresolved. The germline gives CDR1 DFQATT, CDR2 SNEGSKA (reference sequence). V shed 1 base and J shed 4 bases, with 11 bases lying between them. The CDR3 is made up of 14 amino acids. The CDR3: CSARARKGGNTIYF. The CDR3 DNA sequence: TGCAGTGCTAGAGCTAGGAAGGGAGGAAACACCATATATTTT.

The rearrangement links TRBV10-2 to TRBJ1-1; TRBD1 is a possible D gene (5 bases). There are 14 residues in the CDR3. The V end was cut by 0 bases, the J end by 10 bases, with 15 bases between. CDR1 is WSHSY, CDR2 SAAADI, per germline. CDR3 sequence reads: CASSESGTGMRAFF. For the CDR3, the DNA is TGCGCCAGCAGTGAGTCGGGGACCGGGATGAGAGCTTTCTTT.

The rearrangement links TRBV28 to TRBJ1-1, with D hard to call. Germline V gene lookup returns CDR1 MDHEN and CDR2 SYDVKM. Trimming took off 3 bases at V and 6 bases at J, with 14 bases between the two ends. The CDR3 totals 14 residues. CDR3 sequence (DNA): TGTGCCAGCAGTTTGGGAGGTTCGGTATCTGAAGCTTTCTTT. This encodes CASSLGGSVSEAFF. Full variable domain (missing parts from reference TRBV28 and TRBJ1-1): DVKVTQSSRYLVKRTGEKVFLECVQDMDHENMFWYRQDPGLGLRLIYFSYDVKMKEKGDIPEGYSVSREKKERFSLILESASTNQTSMYLCASSLGGSVSEAFFGQGTRLTVV.

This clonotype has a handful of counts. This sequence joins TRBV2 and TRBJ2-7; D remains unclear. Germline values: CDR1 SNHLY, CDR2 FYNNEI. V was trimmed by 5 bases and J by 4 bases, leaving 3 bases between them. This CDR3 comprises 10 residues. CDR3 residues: CASSLYEQYF. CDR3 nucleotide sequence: TGTGCCAGCAGTCTGTACGAGCAGTACTTC.

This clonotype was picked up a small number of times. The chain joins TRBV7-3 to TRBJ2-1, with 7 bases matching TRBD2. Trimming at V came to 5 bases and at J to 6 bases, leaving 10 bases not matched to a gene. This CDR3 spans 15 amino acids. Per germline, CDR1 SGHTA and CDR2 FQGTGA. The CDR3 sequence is CASSRTGTTINEQFF. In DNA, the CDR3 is TGTGCCAGCAGCCGAACCGGGACTACCATCAATGAGCAGTTCTTC.

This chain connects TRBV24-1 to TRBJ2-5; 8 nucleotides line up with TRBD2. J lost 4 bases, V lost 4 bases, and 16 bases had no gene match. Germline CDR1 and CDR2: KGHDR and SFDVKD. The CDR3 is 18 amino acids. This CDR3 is CATSESVLGGLGGETQYF. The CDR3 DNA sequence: TGTGCCACCAGTGAATCCGTCTTAGGGGGACTAGGGGGAGAGACCCAGTACTTC.

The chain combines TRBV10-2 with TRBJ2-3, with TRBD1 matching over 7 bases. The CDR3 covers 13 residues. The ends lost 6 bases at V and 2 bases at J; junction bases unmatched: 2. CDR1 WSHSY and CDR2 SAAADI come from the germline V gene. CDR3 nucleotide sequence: TGCGCCAGCAGAGAGGGGGCCACAGATACGCAGTATTTT. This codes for CASREGATDTQYF.

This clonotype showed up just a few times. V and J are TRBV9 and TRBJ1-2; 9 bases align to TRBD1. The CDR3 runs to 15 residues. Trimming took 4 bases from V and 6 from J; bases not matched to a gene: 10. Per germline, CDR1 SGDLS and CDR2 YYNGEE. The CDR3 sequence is CASSLGGQGSHGYTF. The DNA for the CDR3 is TGTGCCAGCAGCCTGGGGGGACAGGGATCCCATGGCTACACCTTC.

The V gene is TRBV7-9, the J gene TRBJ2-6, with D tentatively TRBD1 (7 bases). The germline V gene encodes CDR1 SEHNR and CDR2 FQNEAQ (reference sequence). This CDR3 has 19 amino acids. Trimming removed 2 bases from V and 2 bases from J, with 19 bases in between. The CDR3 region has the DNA TGTGCCAGCAGCTTAACCCGGACAGGAGGGATAGCTGGGGCCAACGTCCTGACTTTC. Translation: CASSLTRTGGIAGANVLTF.

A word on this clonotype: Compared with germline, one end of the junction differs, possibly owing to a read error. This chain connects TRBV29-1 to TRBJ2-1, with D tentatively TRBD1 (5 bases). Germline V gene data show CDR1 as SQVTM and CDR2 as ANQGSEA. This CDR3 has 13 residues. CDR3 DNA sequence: TGCAGCGTTGAAGTTATTCAGGGCAATGGGCAGTTCTTC. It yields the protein CSVEVIQGNGQFF.

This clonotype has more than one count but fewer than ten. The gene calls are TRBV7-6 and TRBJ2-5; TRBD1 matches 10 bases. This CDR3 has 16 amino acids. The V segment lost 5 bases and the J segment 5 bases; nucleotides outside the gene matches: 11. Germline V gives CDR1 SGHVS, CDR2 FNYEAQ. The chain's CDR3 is CASSQRDRGPWETQYF. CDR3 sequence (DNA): TGTGCCAGCAGCCAGCGGGACAGGGGTCCATGGGAGACCCAGTACTTC.

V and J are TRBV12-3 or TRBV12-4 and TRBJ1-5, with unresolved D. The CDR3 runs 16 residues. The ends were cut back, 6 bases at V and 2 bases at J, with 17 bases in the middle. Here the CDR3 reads CASSFRPIRGNQPQHF. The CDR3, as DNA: TGTGCCAGCAGCTTTAGACCCATTCGCGGCAATCAGCCCCAGCATTTT.

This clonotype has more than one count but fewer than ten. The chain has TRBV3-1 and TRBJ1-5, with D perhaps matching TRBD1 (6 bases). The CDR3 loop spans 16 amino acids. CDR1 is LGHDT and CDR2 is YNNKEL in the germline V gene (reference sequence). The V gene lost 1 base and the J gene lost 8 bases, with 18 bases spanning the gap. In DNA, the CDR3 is TGTGCCAGCAGCCAAGGGAGAGTAGGGGGTCGAGAGCCCCAGCATTTT. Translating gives CASSQGRVGGREPQHF.

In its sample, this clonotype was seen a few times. The CDR3 region is CSASPTLTYRGPGEKLFF. The CDR3 DNA is TGCAGTGCTAGTCCCACTCTCACCTACAGGGGGCCGGGTGAAAAACTGTTTTTT. The chain joins TRBV20-1 to TRBJ1-4; 9 bases agree with TRBD1. Germline CDR1 and CDR2: DFQATT and SNEGSKA (reference sequence). This CDR3 has 18 residues. V trimming: 3 bases; J trimming: 7 bases; junction bases outside the gene matches: 18.

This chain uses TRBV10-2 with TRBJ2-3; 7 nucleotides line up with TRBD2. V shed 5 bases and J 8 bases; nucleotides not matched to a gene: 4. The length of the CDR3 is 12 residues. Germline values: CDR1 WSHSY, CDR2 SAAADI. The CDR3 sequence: CASSLAGATQYF. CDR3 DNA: TGCGCCAGCAGTTTAGCGGGTGCTACGCAGTATTTT.